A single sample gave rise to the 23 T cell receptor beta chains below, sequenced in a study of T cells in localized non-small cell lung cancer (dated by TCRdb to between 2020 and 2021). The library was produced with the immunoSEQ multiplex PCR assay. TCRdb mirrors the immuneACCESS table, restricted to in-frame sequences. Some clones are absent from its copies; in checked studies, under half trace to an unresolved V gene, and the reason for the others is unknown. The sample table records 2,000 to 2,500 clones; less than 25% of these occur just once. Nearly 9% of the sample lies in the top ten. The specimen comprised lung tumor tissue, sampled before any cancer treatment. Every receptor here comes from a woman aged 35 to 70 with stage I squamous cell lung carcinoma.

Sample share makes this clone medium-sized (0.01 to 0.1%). As DNA, the CDR3 is TGTGCCAGCAGCCCGGACTATAGCCAGGTACGCTACGAGCAGTACTTC. It encodes CASSPDYSQVRYEQYF. V is TRBV11-3 and J is TRBJ2-7; D is perhaps TRBD2 (6 bases). V was pared by 5 bases and J by 3 bases, with 20 bases between. This CDR3 spans 16 amino acids. CDR1 and CDR2 from the germline V gene are SGHNT and YENEEA.

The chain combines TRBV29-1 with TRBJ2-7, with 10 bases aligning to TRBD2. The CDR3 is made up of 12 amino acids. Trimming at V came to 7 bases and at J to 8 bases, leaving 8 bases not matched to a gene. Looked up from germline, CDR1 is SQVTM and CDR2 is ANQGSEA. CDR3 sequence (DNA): TGCAGCGCTGCTCTAGCGGGAGCACAGCAGTACTTC. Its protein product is CSAALAGAQQYF.

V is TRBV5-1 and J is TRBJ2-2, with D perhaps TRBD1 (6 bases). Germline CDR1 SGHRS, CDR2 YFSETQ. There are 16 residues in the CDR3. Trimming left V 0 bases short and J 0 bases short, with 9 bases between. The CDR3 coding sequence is TGCGCCAGCAGCTTGGCCCGGACAGCGAACACCGGGGAGCTGTTTTTT. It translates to CASSLARTANTGELFF.

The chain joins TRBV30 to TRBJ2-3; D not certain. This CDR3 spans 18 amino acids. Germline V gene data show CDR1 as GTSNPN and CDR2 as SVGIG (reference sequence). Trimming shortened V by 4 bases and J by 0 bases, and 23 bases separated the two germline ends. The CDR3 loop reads CAWTRLNHPSSSTDTQYF. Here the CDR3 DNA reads TGTGCCTGGACTCGCCTCAATCACCCCTCTTCTAGCACAGATACGCAGTATTTT.

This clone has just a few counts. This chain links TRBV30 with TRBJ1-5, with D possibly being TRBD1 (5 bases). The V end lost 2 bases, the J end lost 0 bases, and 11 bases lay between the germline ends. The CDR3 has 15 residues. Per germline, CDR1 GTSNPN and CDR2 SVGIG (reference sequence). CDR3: CAWSRGRDSNQPQHF. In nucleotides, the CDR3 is TGTGCCTGGAGTCGGGGCAGGGATAGCAATCAGCCCCAGCATTTT.

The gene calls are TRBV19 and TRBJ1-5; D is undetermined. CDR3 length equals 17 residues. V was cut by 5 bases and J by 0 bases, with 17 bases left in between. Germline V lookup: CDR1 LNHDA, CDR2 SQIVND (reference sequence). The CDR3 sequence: CASSFLRQSRSNQPQHF. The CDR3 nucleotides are TGTGCCAGTAGTTTTCTCCGGCAGTCGCGTAGCAATCAGCCCCAGCATTTT.

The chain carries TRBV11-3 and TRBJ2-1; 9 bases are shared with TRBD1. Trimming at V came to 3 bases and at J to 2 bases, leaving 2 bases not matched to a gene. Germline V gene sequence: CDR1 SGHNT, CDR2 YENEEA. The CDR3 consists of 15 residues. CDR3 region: CASSLGDRAYNEQFF. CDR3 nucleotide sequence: TGTGCCAGCAGCTTGGGGGACAGGGCCTACAATGAGCAGTTCTTC.

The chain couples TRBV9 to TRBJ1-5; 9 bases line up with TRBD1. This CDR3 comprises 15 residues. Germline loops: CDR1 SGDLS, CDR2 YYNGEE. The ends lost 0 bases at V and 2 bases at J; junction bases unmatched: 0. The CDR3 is CASSVGTGGNQPQHF. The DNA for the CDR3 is TGTGCCAGCAGCGTAGGGACAGGGGGCAATCAGCCCCAGCATTTT. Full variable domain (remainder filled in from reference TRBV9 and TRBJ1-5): DSGVTQTPKHLITATGQRVTLRCSPRSGDLSVYWYQQSLDQGLQFLIQYYNGEERAKGNILERFSAQQFPDLHSELNLSSLELGDSALYFCASSVGTGGNQPQHFGDGTRLSIL.

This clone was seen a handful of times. CDR3: CASRASGSPTDTQYF. Written as DNA, the CDR3 is TGTGCCAGCAGGGCTAGCGGGAGTCCGACAGATACGCAGTATTTT. V gene TRBV9 combines with J gene TRBJ2-3; 10 bases are a match to TRBD2. Losses at the gene ends were 5 bases for V and 3 bases for J; bases not matched to a gene: 6. CDR3 length equals 15 residues. The germline V gene encodes CDR1 SGDLS and CDR2 YYNGEE.

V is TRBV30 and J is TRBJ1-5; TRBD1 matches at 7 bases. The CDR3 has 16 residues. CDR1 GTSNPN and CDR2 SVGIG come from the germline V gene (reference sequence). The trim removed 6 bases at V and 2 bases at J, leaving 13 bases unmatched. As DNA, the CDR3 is TGTGCCTGTGACGACAGGGACTTAATCGGCAATCAGCCCCAGCATTTT. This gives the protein CACDDRDLIGNQPQHF.

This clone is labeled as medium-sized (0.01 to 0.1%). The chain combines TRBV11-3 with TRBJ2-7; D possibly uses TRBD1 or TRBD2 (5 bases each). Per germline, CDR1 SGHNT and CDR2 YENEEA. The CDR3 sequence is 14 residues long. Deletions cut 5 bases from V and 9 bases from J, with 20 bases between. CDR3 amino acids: CASSPGTSSVAQYF. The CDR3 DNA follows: TGTGCCAGCAGCCCAGGGACCTCTTCTGTGGCGCAGTACTTC. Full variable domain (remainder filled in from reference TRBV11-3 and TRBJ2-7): EAGVVQSPRYKIIEKKQPVAFWCNPISGHNTLYWYLQNLGQGPELLIRYENEEAVDDSQLPKDRFSAERLKGVDSTLKIQPAELGDSAVYLCASSPGTSSVAQYFGPGTRLTVT.

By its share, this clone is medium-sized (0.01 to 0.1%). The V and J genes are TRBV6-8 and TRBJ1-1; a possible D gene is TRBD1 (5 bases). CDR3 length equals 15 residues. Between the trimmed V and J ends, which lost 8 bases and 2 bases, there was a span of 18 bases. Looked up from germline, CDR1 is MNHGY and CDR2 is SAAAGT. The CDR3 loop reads CASHGPGPPNTEAFF. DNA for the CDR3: TGTGCCAGCCATGGACCGGGACCCCCTAACACTGAAGCTTTCTTT.

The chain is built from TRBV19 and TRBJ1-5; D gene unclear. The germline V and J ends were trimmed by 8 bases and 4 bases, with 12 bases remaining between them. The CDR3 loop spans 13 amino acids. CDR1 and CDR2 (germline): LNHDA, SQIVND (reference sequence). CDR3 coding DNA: TGTGCCAGTGGCCCCCCCTATAATCAGCCCCAGCATTTT. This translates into CASGPPYNQPQHF.

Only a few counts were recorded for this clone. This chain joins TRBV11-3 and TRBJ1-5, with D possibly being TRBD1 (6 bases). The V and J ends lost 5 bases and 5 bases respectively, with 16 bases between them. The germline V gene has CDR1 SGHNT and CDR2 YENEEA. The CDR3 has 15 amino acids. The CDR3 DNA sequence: TGTGCCAGCAGCCCTGGGAGGGGGTTGGATCAGCCCCAGCATTTT. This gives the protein CASSPGRGLDQPQHF.

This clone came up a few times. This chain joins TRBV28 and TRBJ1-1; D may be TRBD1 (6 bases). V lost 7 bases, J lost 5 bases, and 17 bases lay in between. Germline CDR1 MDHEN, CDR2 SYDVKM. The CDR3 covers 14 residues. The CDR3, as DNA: TGTGCCAGCACCTACCAGGGGCGGAGGACTGAAGCTTTCTTT. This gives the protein CASTYQGRRTEAFF. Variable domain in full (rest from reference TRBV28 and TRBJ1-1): DVKVTQSSRYLVKRTGEKVFLECVQDMDHENMFWYRQDPGLGLRLIYFSYDVKMKEKGDIPEGYSVSREKKERFSLILESASTNQTSMYLCASTYQGRRTEAFFGQGTRLTVV.

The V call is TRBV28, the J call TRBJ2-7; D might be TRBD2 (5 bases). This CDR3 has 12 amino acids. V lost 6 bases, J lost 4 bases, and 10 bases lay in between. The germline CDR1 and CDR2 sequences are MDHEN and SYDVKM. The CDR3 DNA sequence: TGTGCCAGCAGCCGTGGAGGTTACGAGCAGTACTTC. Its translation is CASSRGGYEQYF.

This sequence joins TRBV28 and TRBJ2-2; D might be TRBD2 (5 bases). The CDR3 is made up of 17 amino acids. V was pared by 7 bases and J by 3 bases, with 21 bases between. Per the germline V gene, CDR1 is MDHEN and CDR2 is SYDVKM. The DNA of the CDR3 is TGTGCCAGCACTCTACCCTCCGATGGGAGTTACACCGGGGAGCTGTTTTTT. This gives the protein CASTLPSDGSYTGELFF.

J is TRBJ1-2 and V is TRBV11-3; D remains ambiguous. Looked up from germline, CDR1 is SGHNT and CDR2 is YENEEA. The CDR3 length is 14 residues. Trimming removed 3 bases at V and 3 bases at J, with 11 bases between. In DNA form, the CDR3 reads TGTGCCAGCAGCTTGGATCGGGTAGACTATGGCTACACCTTC. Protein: CASSLDRVDYGYTF. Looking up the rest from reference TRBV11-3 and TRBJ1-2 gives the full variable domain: EAGVVQSPRYKIIEKKQPVAFWCNPISGHNTLYWYLQNLGQGPELLIRYENEEAVDDSQLPKDRFSAERLKGVDSTLKIQPAELGDSAVYLCASSLDRVDYGYTFGSGTRLTVV.

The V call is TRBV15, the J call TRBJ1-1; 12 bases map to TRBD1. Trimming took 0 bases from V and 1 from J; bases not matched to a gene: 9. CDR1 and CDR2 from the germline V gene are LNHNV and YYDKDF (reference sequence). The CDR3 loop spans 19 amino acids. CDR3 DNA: TGTGCCACCAGCAGAGATCTGAGGGGACAGGGGGCCGGGAACACTGAAGCTTTCTTT. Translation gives CATSRDLRGQGAGNTEAFF.

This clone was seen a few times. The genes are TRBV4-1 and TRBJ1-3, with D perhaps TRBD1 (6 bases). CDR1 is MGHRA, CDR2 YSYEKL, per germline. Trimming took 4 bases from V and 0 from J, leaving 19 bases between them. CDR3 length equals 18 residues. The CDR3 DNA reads TGCGCCAGCAGCCCGGGCCTCGGACAGAGTTACTCTGGAAACACCATATATTTT. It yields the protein CASSPGLGQSYSGNTIYF.

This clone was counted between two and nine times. CDR3 protein: CASSQEHRPRETQYF. In DNA, the CDR3 is TGCGCCAGCAGCCAAGAGCACCGGCCCAGGGAGACCCAGTACTTC. V gene TRBV1 combines with J gene TRBJ2-5; the table names TRBD1, a call not compared with the DNA. TRBV1 is an annotated pseudogene. The CDR3 contains 15 residues.

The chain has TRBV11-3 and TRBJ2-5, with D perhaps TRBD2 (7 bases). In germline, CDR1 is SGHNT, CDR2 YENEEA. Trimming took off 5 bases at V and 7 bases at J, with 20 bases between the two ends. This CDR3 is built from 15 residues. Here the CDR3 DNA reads TGTGCCAGCAGCCCCCAACTAGCGCAACAGGGGACCCAGTACTTC. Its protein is CASSPQLAQQGTQYF.

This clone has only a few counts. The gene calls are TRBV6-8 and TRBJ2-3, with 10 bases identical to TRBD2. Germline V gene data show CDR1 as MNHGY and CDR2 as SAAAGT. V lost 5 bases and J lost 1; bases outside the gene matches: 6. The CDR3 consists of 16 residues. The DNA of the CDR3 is TGTGCCAGCAGTGACCTAGCGGGAGACGGCACAGATACGCAGTATTTT. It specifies CASSDLAGDGTDTQYF.